This is a list of T cell receptor beta chains from one sample in a study of T cells in Graves' hyperthyroidism and ophthalmopathy. TCRdb ran MiXCR on the multiplex PCR reads and lists one entry per CDR3 protein. The profile shows 550,000 to 800,000 distinct CDR3 sequences, approximately 15% of them singletons. Sequenced sample: blood. Receptors were obtained from a man aged 50-60 years with Graves' hyperthyroidism. Both conserved end residues are part of each CDR3. A D gene is named only where the DNA matches it firmly. Some rows mark clone size as missing; the rest say once, few, many or name a class of expanded clone.

>many|TRBJ1-1|TRBV28|TRBD1
TGTGCCAGCAGATTCTCGGGACAGATCTACACTGAAGCTTTCTTT
CASRFSGQIYTEAFF
>-|TRBJ2-7|TRBV7-3|TRBD1
TGTGCCAGCGGGCGGGACAGGTCCTCCGAGCAGTACTTC
CASGRDRSSEQYF
>-|TRBJ2-1|TRBV7-8|-
TGTGCCAGCAGCCTCCGGGACCGAGGGGGTGAGCAGTTCTTC
CASSLRDRGGEQFF
>many|TRBJ2-5|TRBV7-9|TRBD2
TGTGCCAGCAGCAACCCGGGACTAGCGGGAAGCCCGGAGACCCAGTACTTC
CASSNPGLAGSPETQYF
>-|TRBJ2-7|TRBV29-1|TRBD2
TGCAGCGTTGAGGGTAGCGGGCTCTACGAGCAGTACTTC
CSVEGSGLYEQYF
>-|TRBJ1-2|TRBV19|TRBD1
TGTGCCTCGCAGGGGGCTTATGGCTACACCTTC
CASQGAYGYTF
>many|TRBJ2-7|TRBV9|-
TGTGCCAGCAGCGTAGCCGGGGGCGGCTACGAGCAGTACTTC
CASSVAGGGYEQYF
>-|TRBJ1-2|TRBV30|TRBD1
TGTGCCTGGAGGGACAGGGACTATGGCTACACCTTC
CAWRDRDYGYTF
>many|TRBJ2-1|TRBV28|TRBD1
TGTGCCAGCAGTTTACTCCCGGGACAGGGTCTTGATGAGCAGTTCTTC
CASSLLPGQGLDEQFF
>many|TRBJ2-1|TRBV5-1|-
TGCGCCACAAGTCAAGCACCTACTAGCTCCTACAATGAGCAGTTCTTC
CATSQAPTSSYNEQFF
>many|TRBJ2-1|TRBV15|-
TGTGCCACCAGCAGAGATCGTGGAGATGAGCAGTTCTTC
CATSRDRGDEQFF
>many|TRBJ1-2|TRBV19|-
TGTGCCAGTAACCCCGGTGGCAGGGGAATGTACGGCTACACCTTC
CASNPGGRGMYGYTF
>-|TRBJ2-5|TRBV6-5|-
TGTGCCAGCAGTTACTCCTCCCAAGAGACCCAGTACTTC
CASSYSSQETQYF
>-|TRBJ2-3|TRBV5-1|TRBD2
TGCGCCAGCAGCCTCGGGGGGTTATCCACAGATACGCAGTATTTT
CASSLGGLSTDTQYF
>few|TRBJ1-5|TRBV15|TRBD1
TGTGCCACCAGCAGAGCTAGCAGGGGGAAAGATCAGCCCCAGCATTTT
CATSRASRGKDQPQHF
>many|TRBJ2-3|TRBV29-1|TRBD2
TGCAGCGTTCATCTAGCGGGAGGCGTTTGGGAGCAGTATTTT
CSVHLAGGVWEQYF
>many|TRBJ2-5|TRBV28|TRBD2
TGTGCCAGCAGTTTACAGCGGGGGCTCCAAGAGACCCAGTACTTC
CASSLQRGLQETQYF
>many|TRBJ1-1|TRBV30|-
TGTGCCTGGTGCCAGAACACTGAAGCTTTCTTT
CAWCQNTEAFF
>few|TRBJ2-1|TRBV18|TRBD1
TGTGCCAGCTCACCTCCGGGGACAGTCGCCTTCTCCTACAATGAGCAGTTCTTC
CASSPPGTVAFSYNEQFF
>many|TRBJ2-3|TRBV11-2|TRBD2
TGTGCCAGCAGCTCCTACGGGGGGGAGAGCACAGATACGCAGTATTTT
CASSSYGGESTDTQYF
>many|TRBJ1-1|TRBV29-1|TRBD1
TGCAGCCCAGACAGGGATAGTGGAACTGAAGCTTTCTTT
CSPDRDSGTEAFF
>many|TRBJ2-1|TRBV29-1|-
TGCAGCGTTGTTGGGGTGTTCCTGCGAGGGGAGTTCTTC
CSVVGVFLRGEFF
>-|TRBJ2-3|TRBV5-4|TRBD2
TGTGCCAGCAGCTTGGCGGTAGCGGGAGGGCCCTCAGCAGATACGCAGTATTTT
CASSLAVAGGPSADTQYF
>few|TRBJ2-6|TRBV12-3/TRBV12-4|-
TGTGCCAGCTCACCCCGACGGGAGTTTGGGGCCAACGTCCTGACTTTC
CASSPRREFGANVLTF
>many|TRBJ2-5|TRBV7-8|-
TGTGCCAGCAGCCACCTAGGAGGGAGAGAGACCCAGTACTTC
CASSHLGGRETQYF
>few|TRBJ2-1|TRBV28|-
TGTGCCAGCAGTTTCGTGATGAGCTCCTACAATGAGCAGTTCTTC
CASSFVMSSYNEQFF
>few|TRBJ1-1|TRBV7-2|TRBD1
TGTGCCAGCAGCTTAGCCCGAGGACAGGGAAACACTGAAGCTTTCTTT
CASSLARGQGNTEAFF
>few|TRBJ1-5|TRBV11-2|TRBD1
TGTGCCGGCAGCCCAATGACAGGGACTGGTCAGCCCCAGCATTTT
CAGSPMTGTGQPQHF
>-|TRBJ2-3|TRBV30|-
TGTGCCTGGGCTAGCGTCTACACAGATACGCAGTATTTT
CAWASVYTDTQYF
>few|TRBJ2-3|TRBV4-3|TRBD2
TGCGCCAGCAGCCAAGATTGGGGACTAGCGGCTTACACAGATACGCAGTATTTT
CASSQDWGLAAYTDTQYF
>many|TRBJ2-4|TRBV2|-
TGTGCCAGCAGTCAGGAATATGGGGGCAAAAACATTCAGTACTTC
CASSQEYGGKNIQYF
>few|TRBJ2-4|TRBV29-1|-
TGCAGCGTTGAAGTAGGTTTGGGCAAAAACATTCAGTACTTC
CSVEVGLGKNIQYF
>-|TRBJ1-4|TRBV14|TRBD1
TGTGCCAGCAGCCAGAGGACAGGGCAAGAAAAACTGTTTTTT
CASSQRTGQEKLFF
>few|TRBJ2-1|TRBV27|-
TGTGCCACAGGCCCCTTACAGGGTACTCCGGACAATGAGCAGTTCTTC
CATGPLQGTPDNEQFF
>-|TRBJ2-1|TRBV14|TRBD1
TGTGCCAGCAGCCATACCGCGCCGGGACAGGGTACCTACAATGAGCAGTTCTTC
CASSHTAPGQGTYNEQFF
>many|TRBJ1-5|TRBV29-1|-
TGCAGCGTTGCTGACAGAAATAGCAATCAGCCCCAGCATTTT
CSVADRNSNQPQHF
>-|TRBJ2-1|TRBV20-1|TRBD2
TGCAGTGCCCCGACTAGCGGGAGCGACAATGAGCGGTTCTTC
CSAPTSGSDNERFF
>many|TRBJ1-1|TRBV6-1|-
TGTGCCAGCAGTCACCCCGGGCAACTTCGGTCTTCTGAAGCTTTCTTT
CASSHPGQLRSSEAFF
>many|TRBJ2-7|TRBV6-1|-
TGTGCCAGCAGTGTCGAGGAAAAGACCGAGCAGTACTTC
CASSVEEKTEQYF
>-|TRBJ1-1|TRBV28|-
TGTGCCAGCAGTGAGTCTGGCAGGGAGAACACTGAAGCTTTCTTT
CASSESGRENTEAFF
>many|TRBJ2-3|TRBV3-1|-
TGTGCCAGCAGGCTGGGACACCAAGCCACAGATACGCAGTATTTT
CASRLGHQATDTQYF
>-|TRBJ2-1|TRBV6-2/TRBV6-3|TRBD2
TGTGCCAGCAACGCACTAGCGGGACCCTACAATGAGCAGTTCTTC
CASNALAGPYNEQFF
>-|TRBJ2-1|TRBV9|TRBD2
TGTGCCAGCAGCGTAATAAGCGGGGATTACAATGAGCAGTTCTTC
CASSVISGDYNEQFF
>-|TRBJ2-7|TRBV11-3|TRBD1
TGTGCCAGCAGCCATACCGGGACAGGGGACTACGAGCAGTACTTC
CASSHTGTGDYEQYF
>many|TRBJ1-1|TRBV19|-
TGTGCCAGTAGTTCCACTCTAATGAACACTGAAGCTTTCTTT
CASSSTLMNTEAFF
>many|TRBJ2-1|TRBV7-2|-
TGTGCCAGCAGCTCCCCTGCTGGGATCTTCAATGAGCAGTTCTTC
CASSSPAGIFNEQFF
>many|TRBJ2-1|TRBV5-5|-
TGTGCCAGCAGCCCCCGACTCGGCAATGAGCAGTTCTTC
CASSPRLGNEQFF
>few|TRBJ1-6|TRBV28|TRBD1
TGTGCCAGCGCATCGGGACAGGGGAATTCACCCCTCCACTTT
CASASGQGNSPLHF
>many|TRBJ2-3|TRBV28|TRBD2
TGTGCCAGCAGTCCGGGACTAGCGGTAAACCCAGTGATCACAGATACGCAGTATTTT
CASSPGLAVNPVITDTQYF
>many|TRBJ1-5|TRBV28|-
TGTGCCAGCAGTCCAACAGGGAGCCGGCAGCCCCAGCATTTT
CASSPTGSRQPQHF
>many|TRBJ1-1|TRBV11-3|-
TGTGCCAGCAGCTTAGAACTTACGTTGAACACTGAAGCTTTCTTT
CASSLELTLNTEAFF
>few|TRBJ1-4|TRBV9|TRBD1
TGTGCCAGCAGCGGCAGGACAGGGCCTAATGAAAAACTGTTTTTT
CASSGRTGPNEKLFF
>-|TRBJ2-3|TRBV30|-
TGTGCCTGGAGTGTTGGAGATACGCAGTATTTT
CAWSVGDTQYF
>many|TRBJ2-3|TRBV27|-
TGTGCCAGCAGCAGGTATCTTGGCACAGATACGCAGTATTTT
CASSRYLGTDTQYF
>-|TRBJ2-7|TRBV20-1|TRBD2
TGCAGTGCTAGAGATAGAAGCGGGAGTCCCTACGAGCAGTACTTC
CSARDRSGSPYEQYF
>many|TRBJ2-7|TRBV19|TRBD2
TGTGCCAGTAGTGCGGGACTAGCGGACTACGAGCAGTACTTC
CASSAGLADYEQYF